This T cell receptor (beta chain) comes out of a study of metastatic and nonmetastatic thyroid tumors. Background on the study: The study looked at repertoires side by side in blood and in tumor or nodule tissue from malignant and benign thyroid patients.

No patient received treatment before thyroid surgery. TCRdb recomputed clones from the PCR reads via MiXCR. The table has about 6,800 clones, 2.5% to 3.5% seen once. The study's findings and limits: Reportedly, malignant thyroid tumors had significantly higher TCR beta diversity than benign nodules, in blood and tumor.

Germline V gene lookup returns CDR1 MNHEY and CDR2 SMNVEV (reference sequence). This CDR3 region has 17 residues. With 1 base removed from V and 3 bases from J, the gap between germline ends came to 16 bases. This clone has a count of ten or more. The antigen is not known. The sequenced sample consisted of tumor tissue. The receptor comes from a female donor with papillary thyroid cancer or a benign thyroid nodule (not recorded which). Some clones in this sample may be carry-over from other donors' samples. J is TRBJ2-1 and V is TRBV27; TRBD2 might be the D (6 bases). CDR3 DNA: TGTGCCAGCAGTTTATTGGGTGCGGGGCCCTTCTACAATGAGCAGTTCTTC. It yields the protein CASSLLGAGPFYNEQFF.